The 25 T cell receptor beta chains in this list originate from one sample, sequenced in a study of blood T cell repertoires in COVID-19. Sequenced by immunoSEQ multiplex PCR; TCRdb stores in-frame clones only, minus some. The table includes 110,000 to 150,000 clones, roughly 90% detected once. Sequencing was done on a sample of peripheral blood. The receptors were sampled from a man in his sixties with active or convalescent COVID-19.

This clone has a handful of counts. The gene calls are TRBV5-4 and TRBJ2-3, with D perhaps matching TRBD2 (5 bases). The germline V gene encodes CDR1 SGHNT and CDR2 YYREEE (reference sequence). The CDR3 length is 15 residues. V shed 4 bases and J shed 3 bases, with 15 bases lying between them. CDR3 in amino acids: CASSLNGVPTDTQYF. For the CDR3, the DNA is TGTGCCAGCAGCCTGAACGGGGTTCCAACAGATACGCAGTATTTT.

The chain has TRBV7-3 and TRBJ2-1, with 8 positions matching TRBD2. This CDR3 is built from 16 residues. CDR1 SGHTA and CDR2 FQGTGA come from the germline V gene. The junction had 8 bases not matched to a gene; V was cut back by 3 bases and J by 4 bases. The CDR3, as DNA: TGTGCCAGCAGCTTTGTGGGGACTAGTGGGTACAATGAGCAGTTCTTC. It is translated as CASSFVGTSGYNEQFF.

The CDR3 is CASTGTGEKPGANVLTF. The CDR3 DNA is TGTGCCAGTACCGGGACAGGGGAAAAACCTGGGGCCAACGTCCTGACTTTC. This chain joins TRBV3-1 (or the pseudogene TRBV3-2) and TRBJ2-6, with 10 positions matching TRBD1. This CDR3 is built from 17 residues. The germline gives CDR1 LGHDT, CDR2 YNNKEL (reference sequence). The J segment lost 2 bases and the V segment lost 9 bases, leaving 10 bases of the junction unmatched.

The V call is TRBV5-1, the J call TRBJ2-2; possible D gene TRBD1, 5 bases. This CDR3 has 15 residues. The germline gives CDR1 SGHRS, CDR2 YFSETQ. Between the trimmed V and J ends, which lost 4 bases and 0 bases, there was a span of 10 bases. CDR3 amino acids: CASSLTETNTGELFF. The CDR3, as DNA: TGCGCCAGCAGCCTGACAGAAACGAACACCGGGGAGCTGTTTTTT.

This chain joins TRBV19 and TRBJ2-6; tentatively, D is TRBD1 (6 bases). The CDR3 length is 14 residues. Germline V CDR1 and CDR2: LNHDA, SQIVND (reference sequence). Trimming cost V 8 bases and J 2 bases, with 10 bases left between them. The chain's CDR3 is CASAPGAGANVLTF. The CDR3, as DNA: TGTGCCAGTGCCCCAGGGGCTGGGGCCAACGTCCTGACTTTC.

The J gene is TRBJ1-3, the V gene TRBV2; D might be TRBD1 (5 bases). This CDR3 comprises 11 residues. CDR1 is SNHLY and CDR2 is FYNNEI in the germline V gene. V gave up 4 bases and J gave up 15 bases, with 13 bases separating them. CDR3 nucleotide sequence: TGTGCCAGCAGTGGGGAGGCAGGGCCATATTTT. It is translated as CASSGEAGPYF.

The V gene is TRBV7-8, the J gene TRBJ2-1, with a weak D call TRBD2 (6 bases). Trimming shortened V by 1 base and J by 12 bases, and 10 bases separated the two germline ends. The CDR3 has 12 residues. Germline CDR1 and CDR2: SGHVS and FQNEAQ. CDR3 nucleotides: TGTGCCAGCAGCTTAGACGGGGGTGGGCAGTTCTTC. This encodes CASSLDGGGQFF.

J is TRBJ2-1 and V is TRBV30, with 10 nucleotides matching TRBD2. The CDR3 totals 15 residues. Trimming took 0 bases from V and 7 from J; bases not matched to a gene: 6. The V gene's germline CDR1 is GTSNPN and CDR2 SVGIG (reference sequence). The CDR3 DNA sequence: TGTGCCTGGAGTGTAGGTCTAGCGGGAGTTAATGAGCAGTTCTTC. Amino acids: CAWSVGLAGVNEQFF.

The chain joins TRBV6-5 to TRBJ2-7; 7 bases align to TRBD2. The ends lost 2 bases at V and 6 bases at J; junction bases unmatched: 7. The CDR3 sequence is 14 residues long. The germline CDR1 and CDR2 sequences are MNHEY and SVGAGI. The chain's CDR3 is CASSYRGGYSEQYF. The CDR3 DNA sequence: TGTGCCAGCAGTTACAGGGGAGGGTATTCCGAGCAGTACTTC.

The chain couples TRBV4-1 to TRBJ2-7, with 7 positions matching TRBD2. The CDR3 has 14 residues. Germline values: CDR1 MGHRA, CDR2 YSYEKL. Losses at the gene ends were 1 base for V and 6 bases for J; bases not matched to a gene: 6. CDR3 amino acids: CASSQGGSQTEQYF. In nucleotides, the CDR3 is TGCGCCAGCAGCCAAGGCGGGAGTCAAACCGAGCAGTACTTC.

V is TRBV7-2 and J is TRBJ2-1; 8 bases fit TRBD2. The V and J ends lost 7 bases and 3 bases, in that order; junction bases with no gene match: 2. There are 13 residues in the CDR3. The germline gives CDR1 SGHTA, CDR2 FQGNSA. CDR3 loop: CASTGGGYNEQFF. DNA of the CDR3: TGTGCCAGCACCGGGGGGGGCTACAATGAGCAGTTCTTC.

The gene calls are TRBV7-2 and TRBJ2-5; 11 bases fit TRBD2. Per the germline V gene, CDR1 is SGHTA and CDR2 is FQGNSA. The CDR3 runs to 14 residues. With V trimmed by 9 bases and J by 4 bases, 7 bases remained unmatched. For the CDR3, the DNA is TGTGCCAGTGGTAGCGGGGGGGCCGGAGAGACCCAGTACTTC. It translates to CASGSGGAGETQYF.

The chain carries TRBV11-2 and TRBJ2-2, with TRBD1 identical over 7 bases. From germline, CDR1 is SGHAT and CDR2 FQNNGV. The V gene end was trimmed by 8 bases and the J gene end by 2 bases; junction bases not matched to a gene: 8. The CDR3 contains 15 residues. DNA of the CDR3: TGTGCCAGCGGACGACAGGGCCAAAACACCGGGGAGCTGTTTTTT. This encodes CASGRQGQNTGELFF.

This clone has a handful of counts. This chain's CDR3 is CASSPRDRGFNEQFF. CDR3 nucleotides: TGTGCCAGCAGTCCGCGGGACAGGGGTTTCAATGAGCAGTTCTTC. V gene TRBV28 combines with J gene TRBJ2-1, with 10 bases matching TRBD1. The germline V gene encodes CDR1 MDHEN and CDR2 SYDVKM. CDR3 length equals 15 residues. V was pared by 5 bases and J by 6 bases, with 7 bases of the junction left unmatched.

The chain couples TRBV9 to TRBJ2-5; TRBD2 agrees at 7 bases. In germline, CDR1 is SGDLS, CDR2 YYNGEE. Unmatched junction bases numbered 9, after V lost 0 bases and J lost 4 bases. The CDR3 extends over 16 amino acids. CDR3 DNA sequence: TGTGCCAGCAGCGTAGAAAGCGGGGCCGCCGGAGAGACCCAGTACTTC. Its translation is CASSVESGAAGETQYF.

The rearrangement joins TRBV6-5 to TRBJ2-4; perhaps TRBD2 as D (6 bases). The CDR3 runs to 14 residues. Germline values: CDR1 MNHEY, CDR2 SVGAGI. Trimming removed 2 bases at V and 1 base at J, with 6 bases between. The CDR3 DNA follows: TGTGCCAGCAGTTACGCGGGGGCCAAAAACATTCAGTACTTC. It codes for CASSYAGAKNIQYF.

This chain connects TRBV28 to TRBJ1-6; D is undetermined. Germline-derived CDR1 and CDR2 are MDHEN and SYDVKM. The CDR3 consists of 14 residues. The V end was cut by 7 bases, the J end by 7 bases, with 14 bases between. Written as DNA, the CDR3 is TGTGCCAGCAAGGAGGGTCAGGCCAATTCACCCCTCCACTTT. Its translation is CASKEGQANSPLHF.

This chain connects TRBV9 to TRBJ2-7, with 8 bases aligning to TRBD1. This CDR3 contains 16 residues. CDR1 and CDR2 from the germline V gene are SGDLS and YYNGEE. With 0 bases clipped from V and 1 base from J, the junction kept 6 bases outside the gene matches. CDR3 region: CASSVAGTGASYEQYF. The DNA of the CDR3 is TGTGCCAGCAGCGTAGCCGGGACAGGTGCATCCTACGAGCAGTACTTC.

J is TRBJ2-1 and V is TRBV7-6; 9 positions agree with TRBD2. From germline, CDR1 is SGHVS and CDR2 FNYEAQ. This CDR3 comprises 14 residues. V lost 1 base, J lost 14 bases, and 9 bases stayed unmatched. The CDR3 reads CASSLGLRGGAEFF. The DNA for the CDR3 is TGTGCCAGCAGCTTAGGTCTCCGCGGGGGGGCTGAGTTCTTC.

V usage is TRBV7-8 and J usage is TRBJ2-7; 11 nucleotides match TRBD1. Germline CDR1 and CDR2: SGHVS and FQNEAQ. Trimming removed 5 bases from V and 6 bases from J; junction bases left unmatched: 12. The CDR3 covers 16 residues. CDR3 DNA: TGTGCCAGCAGCCCCCGGACAGGGGGCGGTGTAAGCGAGCAGTACTTC. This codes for CASSPRTGGGVSEQYF.

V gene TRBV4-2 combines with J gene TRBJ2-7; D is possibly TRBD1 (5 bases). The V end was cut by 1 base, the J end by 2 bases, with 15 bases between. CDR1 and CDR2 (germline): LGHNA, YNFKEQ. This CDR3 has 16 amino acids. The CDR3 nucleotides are TGTGCCAGCAGCCAAGCAGGAGACAGTACCACCTACGAGCAGTACTTC. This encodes CASSQAGDSTTYEQYF.

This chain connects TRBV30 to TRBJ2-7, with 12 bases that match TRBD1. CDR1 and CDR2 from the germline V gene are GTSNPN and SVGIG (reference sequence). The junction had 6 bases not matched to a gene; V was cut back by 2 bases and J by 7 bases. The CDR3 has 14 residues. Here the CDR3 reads CAWSRGTGGDEQYF. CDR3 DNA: TGTGCCTGGAGTAGGGGGACAGGGGGCGATGAGCAGTACTTC.

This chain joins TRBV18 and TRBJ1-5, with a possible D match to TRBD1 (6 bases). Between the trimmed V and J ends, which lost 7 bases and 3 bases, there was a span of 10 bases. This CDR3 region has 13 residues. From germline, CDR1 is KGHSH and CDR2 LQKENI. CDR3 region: CASLQGFNQPQHF. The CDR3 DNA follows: TGTGCCAGCTTACAGGGATTCAATCAGCCCCAGCATTTT.

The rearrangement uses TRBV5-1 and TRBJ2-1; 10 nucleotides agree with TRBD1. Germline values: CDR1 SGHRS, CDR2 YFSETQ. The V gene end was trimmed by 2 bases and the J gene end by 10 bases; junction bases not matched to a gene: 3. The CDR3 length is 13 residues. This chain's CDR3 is CASSFDRGREQFF. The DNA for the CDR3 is TGCGCCAGCAGCTTTGACAGGGGGCGGGAGCAGTTCTTC. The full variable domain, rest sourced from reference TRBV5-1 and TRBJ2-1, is KAGVTQTPRYLIKTRGQQVTLSCSPISGHRSVSWYQQTPGQGLQFLFEYFSETQRNKGNFPGRFSGRQFSNSRSEMNVSTLELGDSALYLCASSFDRGREQFFGPGTRLTVL.

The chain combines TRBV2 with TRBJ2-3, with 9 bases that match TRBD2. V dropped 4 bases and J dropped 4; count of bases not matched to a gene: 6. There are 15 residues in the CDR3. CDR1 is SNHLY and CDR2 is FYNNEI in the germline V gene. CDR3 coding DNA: TGTGCCAGCAGTGTTGGCGGGGGGGATGCAGATACGCAGTATTTT. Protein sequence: CASSVGGGDADTQYF.